What follows describes a single T cell receptor (beta chain). Its specificity is not known. These data are taken from a study of beta chain features in type 1 diabetes. General study findings and limits: PCR might favor shorter templates, but any such skew would affect patients and controls equally. cDNA-based sequencing might over-represent cells highly expressing TCR. At VDJ recombination sites, type 1 diabetes patients had fewer insertions and more deleted nucleotides. A closer apparent resemblance between naive, central memory and Treg TCRB repertoires was seen in patients than in healthy donors.

Expressed TCRB transcripts were sequenced, since all the RNA that had been isolated was reverse transcribed. The method was immunoSEQ multiplex PCR; TCRdb's version includes in-frame clones alone and lacks a portion of them. The table shows fewer than 200,000 clones, with about an eighth occurring only once. The sequenced sample consisted of central memory CD4+ T cells from blood. The receptor's source is a woman between 18 and 29 years old in good health.

This chain's CDR3 is CASSSQLTSGGYNEQFF. CDR3 bases: TGTGCCAGCAGTTCACAGTTGACTAGCGGGGGCTACAATGAGCAGTTCTTC. V gene TRBV11-3 combines with J gene TRBJ2-1; TRBD2 matches 12 bases. From germline, CDR1 is SGHNT and CDR2 YENEEA. The CDR3 consists of 17 residues. The trim removed 6 bases at V and 3 bases at J, leaving 9 bases unmatched.